Below are 24 T cell receptor beta chains sequenced from a single sample in a study of blood T cell repertoires in COVID-19. Sequencing was performed with immunoSEQ multiplex PCR; in TCRdb, only in-frame clones are kept and a portion is missing. The sample yields approximately 150,000 clones, more than 85% seen once. Sequencing was performed on peripheral blood. These receptors all come from a woman aged 80 or over with COVID-19, enrolled during active disease.

The genes are TRBV19 and TRBJ1-2, with D uncertain. This CDR3 region has 17 residues. CDR1 LNHDA and CDR2 SQIVND come from the germline V gene (reference sequence). V lost 4 bases and J 3 bases, leaving 21 bases between the germline ends. The CDR3 bases are TGTGCCAGTAGTAGTATCGGGCAGGACTCCTTCGACTATGGCTACACCTTC. It codes for CASSSIGQDSFDYGYTF.

V and J are TRBV19 and TRBJ1-5; a weak D match, TRBD1 (6 bases). Trimming stripped 7 bases from V and 6 bases from J, with 19 bases between. Germline V gene sequence: CDR1 LNHDA, CDR2 SQIVND (reference sequence). CDR3 length: 15 residues. CDR3: CASTSSGGQTQPQHF. CDR3 sequence (DNA): TGTGCCAGTACCTCTTCCGGAGGACAGACTCAGCCCCAGCATTTT.

The gene calls are TRBV3-1 (or the pseudogene TRBV3-2) and TRBJ2-7; no firm D call. This CDR3 has 13 amino acids. Deletions cut 1 base from V and 0 bases from J, with 4 bases between. Germline values: CDR1 LGHDT, CDR2 YNNKEL (reference sequence). The CDR3 region has the DNA TGTGCCAGCAGCCAAGGTAGCTCCTACGAGCAGTACTTC. Encoded protein: CASSQGSSYEQYF.

This CDR3 reads CASSAARNTEAFF. Written as DNA, the CDR3 is TGTGCCAGCAGTGCCGCCAGGAACACTGAAGCTTTCTTT. V gene TRBV25-1 combines with J gene TRBJ1-1, with D unclear. Deletions cut 4 bases from V and 1 base from J, with 7 bases between. Per germline, CDR1 MGHDK and CDR2 SYGVNS. The CDR3 length is 13 residues.

J is TRBJ1-4 and V is TRBV6-5; possibly TRBD1 for D (6 bases). This CDR3 spans 15 amino acids. Trimming cost V 0 bases and J 5 bases, with 10 bases left between them. Germline values: CDR1 MNHEY, CDR2 SVGAGI. Here the CDR3 reads CASSYSGQGNEKLFF. CDR3 sequence (DNA): TGTGCCAGCAGTTACTCGGGGCAGGGGAATGAAAAACTGTTTTTT.

The chain links TRBV13 to TRBJ2-3, with 8 bases that match TRBD2. Germline assignment: CDR1 PRHDT and CDR2 FYEKMQ (reference sequence). The CDR3 spans 16 residues. Trimming took 0 bases from V and 4 from J; bases not matched to a gene: 6. This CDR3 is CASSLGFGGRSDTQYF. The CDR3 DNA reads as TGTGCCAGCAGCTTAGGCTTCGGCGGGAGGTCAGATACGCAGTATTTT. The full variable domain, in which reference TRBV13 and TRBJ2-3 provide the parts outside the CDR3, is AAGVIQSPRHLIKEKRETATLKCYPIPRHDTVYWYQQGPGQDPQFLISFYEKMQSDKGSIPDRFSAQQFSDYHSELNMSSLELGDSALYFCASSLGFGGRSDTQYFGPGTRLTVL.

A single count supports this clone. V and J are TRBV29-1 and TRBJ2-1; 8 bases are shared with TRBD2. V gave up 3 bases and J gave up 7 bases; unmatched junction bases: 5. The CDR3 spans 13 residues. Germline values: CDR1 SQVTM, CDR2 ANQGSEA. The CDR3 spells CSVESLAGNEQFF. CDR3 in DNA: TGCAGCGTTGAGAGTCTAGCGGGTAATGAGCAGTTCTTC.

The chain joins TRBV29-1 to TRBJ1-2; D is possibly TRBD1 (5 bases). The V gene's germline CDR1 is SQVTM and CDR2 ANQGSEA. CDR3 length: 12 residues. The germline V and J ends were trimmed by 7 bases and 6 bases, with 15 bases remaining between them. Here the CDR3 DNA reads TGCAGCGCCCGTGGGGGAGGGGATGGCTACACCTTC. As protein: CSARGGGDGYTF.

This clone was detected only a few times. The chain joins TRBV3-1 (or the pseudogene TRBV3-2) to TRBJ1-5; tentatively, D is TRBD1 (6 bases). The CDR3 has 14 amino acids. V was clipped by 6 bases and J by 3 bases, with 12 bases between them. Germline V gene sequence: CDR1 LGHDT, CDR2 YNNKEL (reference sequence). This chain's CDR3 is CASRMSGANQPQHF. For the CDR3, the DNA is TGTGCCAGCAGGATGTCAGGGGCCAATCAGCCCCAGCATTTT.

This chain uses TRBV4-1 with TRBJ1-4; D not certain. Per germline, CDR1 MGHRA and CDR2 YSYEKL. V gave up 4 bases and J gave up 0 bases, with 9 bases separating them. This CDR3 is built from 15 residues. The CDR3 protein is CASSRQYATNEKLFF. The CDR3 DNA reads as TGCGCCAGCAGCCGGCAGTATGCAACTAATGAAAAACTGTTTTTT.

The J gene is TRBJ2-2, the V gene TRBV5-5, with 11 bases matching TRBD1. The V gene end was trimmed by 4 bases and the J gene end by 5 bases; junction bases not matched to a gene: 4. The CDR3 sequence is 15 residues long. Germline V gene lookup returns CDR1 SGHKS and CDR2 YYEKEE (reference sequence). CDR3 sequence (DNA): TGTGCCAGCAGCCGCGGACAGGGGGCAACCGGGGAGCTGTTTTTT. It yields the protein CASSRGQGATGELFF.

The chain recombines TRBV6-5 with TRBJ1-2; 10 bases are shared with TRBD1. V trimming: 10 bases; J trimming: 8 bases; junction bases outside the gene matches: 13. Germline values: CDR1 MNHEY, CDR2 SVGAGI. The length of the CDR3 is 14 residues. The CDR3 spells CATTPPGQGLGYTF. The CDR3 nucleotides are TGTGCCACCACCCCACCGGGACAGGGGTTAGGCTACACCTTC.

This clone was recorded a few times. The genes are TRBV19 and TRBJ1-6; D might be TRBD1 (5 bases). Germline V gene data show CDR1 as LNHDA and CDR2 as SQIVND (reference sequence). Trimming cost V 7 bases and J 7 bases, with 11 bases left between them. This CDR3 region has 13 residues. CDR3 nucleotide sequence: TGTGCCAGTACGCGGGACCTCAATTCACCCCTCCACTTT. Translated, it gives CASTRDLNSPLHF.

V usage is TRBV10-3 and J usage is TRBJ2-1, with D unclear. CDR1 ENHRY and CDR2 SYGVKD come from the germline V gene. The V end was cut by 4 bases, the J end by 4 bases, with 11 bases between. This CDR3 comprises 14 residues. The CDR3 sequence is CAISAAEIYNEQFF. CDR3 DNA: TGTGCCATCAGTGCGGCGGAGATATACAATGAGCAGTTCTTC.

V gene TRBV11-2 combines with J gene TRBJ2-1, with 8 bases that match TRBD2. In germline, CDR1 is SGHAT, CDR2 FQNNGV. V lost 0 bases and J lost 6; bases outside the gene matches: 10. This CDR3 is 17 amino acids long. This CDR3 is CASSLDGGLVLRNEQFF. CDR3 DNA: TGTGCCAGCAGCTTAGATGGGGGACTAGTACTTCGCAATGAGCAGTTCTTC.

The V call is TRBV12-3 or TRBV12-4, the J call TRBJ2-1; 9 nucleotides match TRBD2. CDR3 size: 13 residues. After removal of 6 bases from V and 6 bases from J, the junction contained 3 bases not matched to a gene. CDR3 DNA: TGTGCCAGCAGCCTAGCGGGAACCAATGAGCAGTTCTTC. Encoded protein: CASSLAGTNEQFF.

The rearrangement links TRBV12-3 or TRBV12-4 to TRBJ1-2; D gene ambiguous. The CDR3 runs 13 residues. Trimming took 3 bases from V and 6 from J, leaving 11 bases between them. DNA for the CDR3: TGTGCCAGCAGTTTTCCCGGGGAACATGGCTACACCTTC. Translation gives CASSFPGEHGYTF.

The V gene is TRBV29-1, the J gene TRBJ1-1; D is possibly TRBD1 (5 bases). Germline lookup yields CDR1 SQVTM and CDR2 ANQGSEA. This CDR3 has 14 residues. V was cut by 6 bases and J by 0 bases, with 14 bases left in between. In nucleotides, the CDR3 is TGCAGCGTCGCTGTGGGGGGAGTGAACACTGAAGCTTTCTTT. Amino acid sequence: CSVAVGGVNTEAFF.

V usage is TRBV9 and J usage is TRBJ2-5; possible D gene TRBD1, 6 bases. The CDR3 has 15 residues. Between the trimmed V and J ends, which lost 0 bases and 1 base, there was a span of 10 bases. CDR1 SGDLS and CDR2 YYNGEE come from the germline V gene. The CDR3 region is CASSVATGFQETQYF. The CDR3 region has the DNA TGTGCCAGCAGCGTAGCCACAGGGTTCCAAGAGACCCAGTACTTC.

This rearrangement joins TRBV7-9 to TRBJ2-3; D is possibly TRBD2 (6 bases). Deletions cut 3 bases from V and 0 bases from J, with 7 bases between. The CDR3 consists of 14 residues. The germline V gene encodes CDR1 SEHNR and CDR2 FQNEAQ (reference sequence). In nucleotides, the CDR3 is TGTGCCAGCAGCTTGGAGGGTAGCACAGATACGCAGTATTTT. Translation: CASSLEGSTDTQYF.

This clone has only a few counts. The chain has TRBV7-2 and TRBJ1-4, with unresolved D. The germline V and J ends were trimmed by 5 bases and 3 bases, with 13 bases remaining between them. The CDR3 has 15 amino acids. Per germline, CDR1 SGHTA and CDR2 FQGNSA. The CDR3 bases are TGTGCCAGCAGCCTCAGTGGTGGTTCTAATGAAAAACTGTTTTTT. As protein: CASSLSGGSNEKLFF.

The chain couples TRBV10-3 to TRBJ1-1; possibly TRBD1 for D (6 bases). The CDR3 covers 15 residues. Germline V CDR1 and CDR2: ENHRY, SYGVKD. V lost 2 bases and J 1 base, leaving 11 bases between the germline ends. The chain's CDR3 is CAISEDRRGNTEAFF. The DNA for the CDR3 is TGTGCCATCAGTGAGGACAGGAGAGGGAACACTGAAGCTTTCTTT.

This rearrangement joins TRBV24-1 to TRBJ2-7, with D unresolved. V was shortened by 2 bases and J by 4 bases, with 8 bases between the two germline ends. CDR1 KGHDR and CDR2 SFDVKD come from the germline V gene. CDR3 length equals 13 residues. The CDR3 sequence: CATSDSNSYEQYF. The CDR3 DNA follows: TGTGCCACCAGTGATTCGAACAGTTACGAGCAGTACTTC.

The rearrangement links TRBV5-1 to TRBJ2-7; 9 bases match TRBD2. The CDR3 extends over 16 amino acids. The germline CDR1 and CDR2 sequences are SGHRS and YFSETQ. Trimming at V came to 0 bases and at J to 5 bases, leaving 9 bases not matched to a gene. The CDR3 protein is CASSLAASGISDEQYF. CDR3 sequence (DNA): TGCGCCAGCAGCTTGGCCGCTAGCGGGATCAGCGACGAGCAGTACTTC.